The 8 T cell receptor beta chains below come from one sample, sequenced in a study of CD8+CD57+ T cells in acquired aplastic anemia. All sequencing subjects had displayed CD8+CD57+ cell expansion on flow cytometry. TCR beta VDJ and CDR3 profiles were obtained from a genomic DNA template. TCRdb processed the reads anew with MiXCR; each CDR3 protein has one entry. The sample comprises 150,000 to 200,000 distinct CDR3 sequences, 71% of which are singletons, and more than 35% rests with the top ten. The sequencing input was sorted CD4+, CD8+, or CD8+CD57+ T cells (not recorded which) from PBMCs. The origin of the receptors is a human donor with aplastic anemia.

This clonotype was seen a few times. The J gene is TRBJ2-5, the V gene TRBV20-1; unclear D gene. CDR3 length: 14 residues. Germline-derived CDR1 and CDR2 are DFQATT and SNEGSKA (reference sequence). Trimming stripped 0 bases from V and 3 bases from J, with 11 bases between. Here the CDR3 DNA reads TGCAGTGCTAGAGATCCACTACTCGAAGAGACCCAGTACTTC. Residues: CSARDPLLEETQYF.

V gene TRBV10-3 combines with J gene TRBJ2-3; 8 bases map to TRBD1. CDR3 size: 16 residues. With V trimmed by 3 bases and J by 1 base, 6 bases remained unmatched. Germline V gene sequence: CDR1 ENHRY, CDR2 SYGVKD. This CDR3 is CAISEGLGQGTDTQYF. The CDR3 nucleotides read TGTGCCATCAGTGAAGGATTGGGACAGGGCACAGATACGCAGTATTTT.

The gene calls are TRBV10-2 and TRBJ2-2, with 7 bases matching TRBD1. Germline trimming cut 6 bases from V and 6 bases from J; bases unmatched to any gene: 4. This CDR3 region has 13 residues. CDR1 is WSHSY, CDR2 SAAADI, per germline. CDR3 loop: CASRDRIAGELFF. The CDR3 DNA reads TGCGCCAGCAGGGACAGGATCGCCGGGGAGCTGTTTTTT.

The chain uses TRBV29-1 and TRBJ1-1; D is possibly TRBD1 (5 bases). The germline V gene encodes CDR1 SQVTM and CDR2 ANQGSEA. This CDR3 comprises 12 residues. Trimming stripped 8 bases from V and 1 base from J, with 11 bases between. In DNA, the CDR3 is TGCAGCTCGACGCAGGGGAACACTGAAGCTTTCTTT. This encodes CSSTQGNTEAFF.

The chain joins TRBV20-1 to TRBJ1-1, with 9 bases aligning to TRBD1. The CDR3 extends over 13 amino acids. Germline V CDR1 and CDR2: DFQATT, SNEGSKA (reference sequence). Germline trimming cut 6 bases from V and 1 base from J; bases unmatched to any gene: 3. In DNA, the CDR3 is TGCAGTGCCTTACAGGGGGCGAACACTGAAGCTTTCTTT. Translating it yields CSALQGANTEAFF.

V usage is TRBV24-1 and J usage is TRBJ2-5; D not resolved. The CDR3 is 14 residues long. V was cut by 3 bases and J by 1 base, with 8 bases left in between. Germline V gene data show CDR1 as KGHDR and CDR2 as SFDVKD. This CDR3 reads CATSDPRCQETQYF. The DNA for the CDR3 is TGTGCCACCAGTGATCCTAGGTGCCAAGAGACCCAGTACTTC.

Here the CDR3 DNA reads TGCGCCAGCAGCTTGGTCGTGAGCTACGAGCAGTACTTC. This encodes CASSLVVSYEQYF. This chain uses TRBV5-1 with TRBJ2-7; D is undetermined. Trimming left V 0 bases short and J 3 bases short, with 7 bases between. This CDR3 comprises 13 residues. The germline V gene encodes CDR1 SGHRS and CDR2 YFSETQ.

The V gene is TRBV7-9, the J gene TRBJ1-2; no reliable D call. CDR3 length equals 13 residues. Germline assignment: CDR1 SEHNR and CDR2 FQNEAQ (reference sequence). V lost 5 bases and J lost 0, with 7 bases in between. The chain's CDR3 is CASSPEANYGYTF. The CDR3 DNA reads as TGTGCCAGCAGCCCGGAGGCTAACTATGGCTACACCTTC.